The 5 T cell receptor beta chains presented below share a single source sample, sequenced in a study of response to subunit inactivated influenza vaccine. TCRdb re-called the RT-PCR reads with MiXCR, one entry per CDR3 protein. The sample includes hundreds of thousands of distinct CDR3 sequences, about 25% seen only once; the top ten take approximately 2%. Sequencing was performed on CD4+ T cells sorted from PBMCs, taken roughly 5 days after vaccination. These receptors originate from a middle-aged man who received an inactivated influenza vaccine.

This chain joins TRBV24-1 and TRBJ2-1; weak D call: TRBD2 (5 bases). The V gene lost 4 bases and the J gene lost 4 bases, with 13 bases spanning the gap. The length of the CDR3 is 15 residues. The germline CDR1 and CDR2 sequences are KGHDR and SFDVKD. The CDR3 DNA follows: TGTGCCACCAGTGACCCGGGATCGGGTTACAATGAGCAGTTCTTC. Translating it yields CATSDPGSGYNEQFF.

The J gene is TRBJ2-7, the V gene TRBV6-2 or TRBV6-3; 9 bases align to TRBD2. This CDR3 region has 14 residues. Unmatched junction bases numbered 5, after V lost 6 bases and J lost 2 bases. Germline loops: CDR1 MNHEY, CDR2 SVGEGT. CDR3 nucleotide sequence: TGTGCCAGCAGGCTAGCGGGACTAACCTACGAGCAGTACTTC. Its protein product is CASRLAGLTYEQYF.

V usage is TRBV20-1 and J usage is TRBJ2-1; D is ambiguous. V was shortened by 1 base and J by 7 bases, with 11 bases between the two germline ends. Germline CDR1 is DFQATT and CDR2 is SNEGSKA (reference sequence). CDR3 length equals 13 residues. DNA of the CDR3: TGCAGTGCTAGAGGTACCCAGGAGAATGAGCAGTTCTTC. Encoded protein: CSARGTQENEQFF.

This clonotype has more than one count but fewer than ten. V gene TRBV18 combines with J gene TRBJ2-3; 7 positions match TRBD2. With V trimmed by 2 bases and J by 3 bases, 5 bases remained unmatched. Per the germline V gene, CDR1 is KGHSH and CDR2 is LQKENI. The CDR3 contains 15 residues. The CDR3 protein is CASSPSLAVTDTQYF. The DNA of the CDR3 is TGTGCCAGCTCACCAAGCCTAGCGGTTACAGATACGCAGTATTTT.

The rearrangement joins TRBV11-2 to TRBJ1-2, with D uncertain. V was trimmed by 3 bases and J by 8 bases, leaving 22 bases between them. Germline V gene data show CDR1 as SGHAT and CDR2 as FQNNGV. The CDR3 has 16 amino acids. The CDR3 spells CASSFAPAYVEWGYTF. The CDR3 DNA sequence: TGTGCCAGCAGCTTCGCCCCAGCCTACGTTGAATGGGGCTACACCTTC. The complete variable domain, with remaining parts taken from reference TRBV11-2 and TRBJ1-2, reads EAGVAQSPRYKIIEKRQSVAFWCNPISGHATLYWYQQILGQGPKLLIQFQNNGVVDDSQLPKDRFSAERLKGVDSTLKIQPAKLEDSAVYLCASSFAPAYVEWGYTFGSGTRLTVV.